The source of this TCR beta chain is a study of cytomegalovirus exposure and HLA in healthy donors. Overall study findings and caveats: By a later analysis, the bulk of CMV-associated TCR beta chains appeared HLA-restricted. Researchers reported that three CMV-associated chains were confirmed in vitro as CMV antigen-specific.

Germline trimming cut 5 bases from V and 9 bases from J; bases unmatched to any gene: 4. The germline gives CDR1 SSHAT, CDR2 FNYEAQ (reference sequence). The CDR3 sequence is 14 residues long. PCR used 60 Vbeta primers and 13 Jbeta primers. The protocol was immunoSEQ multiplex PCR, while the TCRdb copy is restricted to in-frame clones and leaves out a portion. The sample holds about 150,000 clones, around 73% seen once. Note on this clone: Its antigen remains unidentified.

Input material: PBMCs. This chain uses TRBV7-7 with TRBJ2-1, with 13 bases aligning to TRBD2. This sequence was found in a woman aged 18-29 years in good health and CMV-seronegative. The CDR3 bases are TGTGCCAGCAGCCGTACTAGCGGGAGGGGTGAGCAGTTCTTC. Translating it yields CASSRTSGRGEQFF.